These T cell receptor beta chains were read from a single sample in a study of blood T cells in healthy people across ages. TCRdb fed the 5' RACE reads into MiXCR, producing one record per CDR3 protein. The sample yields about 1.5 million distinct CDR3 sequences, 42% seen once. Sequenced input: blood. The receptor source for this set is a woman between 18 and 30 years old in good health. The conserved cysteine and the conserved F or W are not part of the CDR3 here. The order of the fields is J gene, D gene, V gene, CDR3 protein. D genes are given only for firm matches.

>TRBJ1-5|TRBD1|TRBV4-1
ASSQEVGTGRNQPQH
>TRBJ2-1|TRBD2|TRBV7-2
ASSLDGTSGSGSYNEQF
>-|-|TRBV7-2
ASSFVGSGETQY
>-|TRBD1|TRBV3-1
ASSQGDRATEQY
>TRBJ2-3|TRBD2|TRBV29-1
SVAGPSGNPSTDTQY
>TRBJ1-2|-|TRBV6-1
ASSEGAAQGYGYT
>TRBJ2-2|-|TRBV12-3/TRBV12-4
ASQGNTGELF
>TRBJ1-2|TRBD1|TRBV6-1
ASSGAGGADYGYT
>TRBJ2-1|-|TRBV30
AWSVGGSSYNEQF
>TRBJ2-3|TRBD2|TRBV24-1
ATSDPGLAGTSDRGQY
>TRBJ1-2|-|TRBV4-1
ASSPNLEPYT
>TRBJ1-2|TRBD1|TRBV12-3/TRBV12-4
ASRTSEGARGYT
>TRBJ2-4|-|TRBV28
ASSLTDLTKNIQY
>TRBJ2-1|TRBD2|TRBV3-1
ASSQGTRITYNEQF
>TRBJ2-7|TRBD1|TRBV28
ASRADRGPYEQY
>TRBJ2-3|-|TRBV20-1
SAPPEGVGDTQY
>TRBJ2-5|TRBD1|TRBV18
ASSPRTGKQETQY
>TRBJ2-3|TRBD2|TRBV5-1
ASSLAGASTDTQY
>TRBJ1-2|TRBD1|TRBV9
ASSVGETGGGYT
>TRBJ2-3|-|TRBV5-1
ASSLAQDASTDTQY
>TRBJ2-3|-|TRBV15
ATSRDFPPPDTQY
>TRBJ1-5|-|TRBV28
ASHPPGVRGQPQH
>TRBJ2-7|-|TRBV27
ASSWTRRKASYEQY
>TRBJ2-2|-|TRBV7-9
ASSLERVTGELF
>TRBJ1-1|-|TRBV7-2
ASSSQPGTNTEAF
>TRBJ2-5|TRBD1|TRBV4-1
ASSQTGLGETQY
>TRBJ2-2|-|TRBV6-5
ASSQNPGSNTGELF
>TRBJ2-5|-|TRBV2
ASMRALVGETQY